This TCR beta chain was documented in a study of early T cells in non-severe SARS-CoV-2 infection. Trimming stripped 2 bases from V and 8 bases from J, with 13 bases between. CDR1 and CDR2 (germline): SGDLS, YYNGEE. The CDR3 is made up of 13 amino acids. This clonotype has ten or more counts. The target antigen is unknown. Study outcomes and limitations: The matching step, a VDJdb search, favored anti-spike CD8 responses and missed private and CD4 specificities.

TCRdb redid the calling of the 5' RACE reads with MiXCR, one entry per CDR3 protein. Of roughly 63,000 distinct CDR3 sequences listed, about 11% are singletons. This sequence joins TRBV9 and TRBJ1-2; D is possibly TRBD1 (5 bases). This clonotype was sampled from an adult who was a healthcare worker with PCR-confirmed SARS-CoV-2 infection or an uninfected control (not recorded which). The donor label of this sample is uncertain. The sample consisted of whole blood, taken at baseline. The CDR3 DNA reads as TGTGCCAGCAGCGTCAGGGACTTTGGCGGCTACACCTTC. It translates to CASSVRDFGGYTF. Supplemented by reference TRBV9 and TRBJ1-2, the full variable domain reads DSGVTQTPKHLITATGQRVTLRCSPRSGDLSVYWYQQSLDQGLQFLIQYYNGEERAKGNILERFSAQQFPDLHSELNLSSLELGDSALYFCASSVRDFGGYTFGSGTRLTVV.